The 27 T cell receptor beta chains reported below all come from one sample, sequenced in a study of beta chain features in type 1 diabetes. The investigators reverse transcribed all of the isolated RNA, so they sequenced expressed TCRB transcripts. TCRdb's copy holds only in-frame clones and misses some; the assay was immunoSEQ multiplex PCR. The profile shows about 620,000 clones, around 16% of them singletons. Sequencing was performed on naive CD4+ T cells from blood. Receptor source: a man in his late teens or twenties in good health.

This clone was recorded at least ten times. CDR3 protein: CASSLDGRANEQFF. The CDR3 nucleotides are TGTGCCAGCAGCTTGGACGGGAGGGCCAATGAGCAGTTCTTC. The chain employs TRBV7-7 and TRBJ2-1, with 8 bases fitting TRBD2. V gave up 3 bases and J gave up 6 bases; unmatched junction bases: 4. The length of the CDR3 is 14 residues. Germline CDR1 and CDR2: SSHAT and FNYEAQ (reference sequence).

The chain uses TRBV25-1 and TRBJ2-5; D may be TRBD1 (5 bases). The DNA matches TRBJ2-7 better at its end, which makes the J call doubtful. The CDR3 is made up of 14 amino acids. Per the germline V gene, CDR1 is MGHDK and CDR2 is SYGVNS. The CDR3 nucleotides read TGTGCCACTCGGACACCCCTCGGCCCCTACGAGCAGTACTTC. Its protein is CATRTPLGPYEQYF.

The chain has TRBV15 and TRBJ2-3; D might be TRBD1 (5 bases). V was pared by 3 bases and J by 1 base, with 20 bases between. The CDR3 covers 18 residues. Germline values: CDR1 LNHNV, CDR2 YYDKDF (reference sequence). In DNA form, the CDR3 reads TGTGCCACCAGCAGCTTAACACCGGACATAGGAGGCACAGATACGCAGTATTTT. It yields the protein CATSSLTPDIGGTDTQYF.

Remarks on this clone: This sample also contains other DNA sequences that code for the same CDR3. V usage is TRBV7-2 and J usage is TRBJ2-3; 8 nucleotides agree with TRBD1. The length of the CDR3 is 16 residues. Germline lookup yields CDR1 SGHTA and CDR2 FQGNSA. With 5 bases clipped from V and 0 bases from J, the junction kept 7 bases outside the gene matches. The CDR3 coding sequence is TGTGCCAGCAGCCTAGTAGGGACAGGTAGCACAGATACGCAGTATTTT. Translating it yields CASSLVGTGSTDTQYF.

The chain employs TRBV7-2 and TRBJ2-3, with 8 bases lining up with TRBD2. This CDR3 region has 18 residues. Per germline, CDR1 SGHTA and CDR2 FQGNSA. Losses at the gene ends were 5 bases for V and 0 bases for J; bases not matched to a gene: 13. The CDR3 bases are TGTGCCAGCAGCCCAACTAGCGGCGGAAGTGCTAGCACAGATACGCAGTATTTT. Its translation is CASSPTSGGSASTDTQYF.

V gene TRBV13 combines with J gene TRBJ2-5; either TRBD1 or TRBD2 may supply D (6 bases each). V gave up 2 bases and J gave up 2 bases, with 18 bases separating them. This CDR3 is 17 amino acids long. The germline V gene has CDR1 PRHDT and CDR2 FYEKMQ (reference sequence). The CDR3 nucleotides are TGTGCCAGCAGCTTATTAGTAGGGGGGCCCAAACAAGAGACCCAGTACTTC. Residues: CASSLLVGGPKQETQYF.

The CDR3 spells CASSVALASGHQETQYF. The CDR3 region has the DNA TGTGCCAGCAGCGTAGCTCTCGCTAGCGGACACCAAGAGACCCAGTACTTC. V is TRBV9 and J is TRBJ2-5, with 7 bases lining up with TRBD2. The ends lost 0 bases at V and 0 bases at J; junction bases unmatched: 8. This CDR3 spans 17 amino acids. Germline CDR1 is SGDLS and CDR2 is YYNGEE. The variable domain in full, completed from reference TRBV9 and TRBJ2-5, reads DSGVTQTPKHLITATGQRVTLRCSPRSGDLSVYWYQQSLDQGLQFLIQYYNGEERAKGNILERFSAQQFPDLHSELNLSSLELGDSALYFCASSVALASGHQETQYFGPGTRLLVL.

The V and J genes are TRBV7-2 and TRBJ1-3; D gene uncertain. The V and J ends lost 5 bases and 0 bases respectively, with 11 bases between them. Germline V CDR1 and CDR2: SGHTA, FQGNSA. CDR3 length: 15 residues. In nucleotides, the CDR3 is TGTGCCAGCAGCCCCTACCCCTTCTCTGGAAACACCATATATTTT. Translated: CASSPYPFSGNTIYF.

This chain joins TRBV5-4 and TRBJ2-1; 7 nucleotides agree with TRBD2. Germline V gives CDR1 SGHNT, CDR2 YYREEE (reference sequence). V gave up 1 base and J gave up 4 bases; unmatched junction bases: 8. CDR3 size: 16 residues. In nucleotides, the CDR3 is TGTGCCAGCAGCTTGTCGGGAGGAGGGGTTTACAATGAGCAGTTCTTC. Protein sequence: CASSLSGGGVYNEQFF. Based on the CDR3 plus reference TRBV5-4 and TRBJ2-1, the full variable domain is ETGVTQSPTHLIKTRGQQVTLRCSSQSGHNTVSWYQQALGQGPQFIFQYYREEENGRGNFPPRFSGLQFPNYSSELNVNALELDDSALYLCASSLSGGGVYNEQFFGPGTRLTVL.

This clone has only a few counts. The gene calls are TRBV18 and TRBJ2-2; the D is unclear. Looked up from germline, CDR1 is KGHSH and CDR2 is LQKENI. V shed 6 bases and J shed 7 bases, with 18 bases lying between them. This CDR3 contains 15 residues. The CDR3 DNA sequence: TGTGCCAGCTCCCCTTCGCGAGAGTCCCGCGGGGAGCTGTTTTTT. It specifies CASSPSRESRGELFF.

The V gene is TRBV19, the J gene TRBJ1-2; tentatively, D is TRBD1 (5 bases). V lost 2 bases and J 5 bases, leaving 12 bases between the germline ends. CDR3 size: 14 residues. Germline V lookup: CDR1 LNHDA, CDR2 SQIVND (reference sequence). CDR3 sequence: CASSITVTAYGYTF. For the CDR3, the DNA is TGTGCCAGTAGTATAACCGTGACAGCTTATGGCTACACCTTC.

V and J are TRBV29-1 and TRBJ2-5; TRBD1 agrees at 8 bases. Per the germline V gene, CDR1 is SQVTM and CDR2 is ANQGSEA. The CDR3 sequence is 15 residues long. V lost 4 bases to trimming and J lost 0 bases; unmatched junction nucleotides: 7. CDR3: CSVAGLTGDQETQYF. CDR3 sequence (DNA): TGCAGCGTTGCCGGCCTGACAGGGGACCAAGAGACCCAGTACTTC.

This clone was recorded a few times. The chain carries TRBV7-2 and TRBJ1-1; weak D call: TRBD1 (5 bases). With 1 base removed from V and 4 bases from J, the gap between germline ends came to 13 bases. The CDR3 spans 15 residues. Per the germline V gene, CDR1 is SGHTA and CDR2 is FQGNSA. DNA for the CDR3: TGTGCCAGCAGCTTAGTTGGAGGGGTGAGCACTGAAGCTTTCTTT. Its protein is CASSLVGGVSTEAFF.

This clone has just a few counts. The chain carries TRBV7-9 and TRBJ2-3; tentatively, D is TRBD2 (6 bases). This CDR3 comprises 15 residues. Trimming took 5 bases from V and 0 from J, leaving 12 bases between them. CDR1 is SEHNR and CDR2 is FQNEAQ in the germline V gene (reference sequence). The CDR3 loop is CASSPSGLSTDTQYF. CDR3 nucleotides: TGTGCCAGCAGCCCGAGCGGGCTTAGCACAGATACGCAGTATTTT.

This clone has more than one count but fewer than ten. The gene calls are TRBV28 and TRBJ1-4; TRBD1 matches 7 bases. V trimming: 5 bases; J trimming: 5 bases; junction bases outside the gene matches: 8. CDR3 length: 15 residues. The V gene's germline CDR1 is MDHEN and CDR2 SYDVKM. The chain's CDR3 is CASSRRMTGNEKLFF. The CDR3, as DNA: TGTGCCAGCAGTCGACGGATGACAGGGAATGAAAAACTGTTTTTT.

Written as DNA, the CDR3 is TGTGCCTGGACCGGGACACAGAGCTCTGGGGCCAACGTCCTGACTTTC. Translated, it gives CAWTGTQSSGANVLTF. The chain uses TRBV30 and TRBJ2-6, with D perhaps matching TRBD1 (6 bases). Germline V gene sequence: CDR1 GTSNPN, CDR2 SVGIG (reference sequence). V was shortened by 4 bases and J by 0 bases, with 13 bases between the two germline ends. The CDR3 loop spans 16 amino acids.

This chain uses TRBV18 with TRBJ2-7; no definite D call. The germline V and J ends were trimmed by 11 bases and 0 bases, with 8 bases remaining between them. The CDR3 has 11 amino acids. CDR1 and CDR2 from the germline V gene are KGHSH and LQKENI. CDR3 protein: CAGRVSYEQYF. CDR3 nucleotide sequence: TGTGCCGGCCGAGTCTCCTACGAGCAGTACTTC.

On this clone: Other nucleotide sequences from this sample produce the same CDR3. This sequence joins TRBV29-1 and TRBJ2-6; no definite D call. Germline lookup yields CDR1 SQVTM and CDR2 ANQGSEA. This CDR3 spans 14 amino acids. Trimming pared 5 bases from V and 0 bases from J, leaving 8 bases between. The CDR3 protein is CSVFNFSGANVLTF. The CDR3 DNA is TGCAGCGTTTTTAACTTCTCTGGGGCCAACGTCCTGACTTTC.

Only a few counts were recorded for this clone. The sample contains more than one DNA sequence encoding this CDR3. The rearrangement links TRBV10-3 to TRBJ1-1; 12 bases line up with TRBD1. Per the germline V gene, CDR1 is ENHRY and CDR2 is SYGVKD. Germline trimming cut 6 bases from V and 2 bases from J; bases unmatched to any gene: 1. The CDR3 contains 14 residues. The CDR3 loop reads CAIRGTGGNTEAFF. CDR3 DNA: TGTGCCATCAGAGGGACAGGGGGCAACACTGAAGCTTTCTTT.

This clone has more than one count but fewer than ten. The J gene is TRBJ1-2, the V gene TRBV7-2, with 7 bases lining up with TRBD1. This CDR3 region has 14 residues. CDR1 is SGHTA and CDR2 is FQGNSA in the germline V gene. The trim removed 1 base at V and 7 bases at J, leaving 6 bases unmatched. CDR3: CASSLGRRGPGYTF. The DNA for the CDR3 is TGTGCCAGCAGCTTAGGCCGAAGGGGGCCTGGCTACACCTTC.

The chain recombines TRBV29-1 with TRBJ1-1; D is undetermined. V gave up 4 bases and J gave up 1 base, with 7 bases separating them. The V gene's germline CDR1 is SQVTM and CDR2 ANQGSEA. The CDR3 covers 12 residues. CDR3 sequence: CSVGIQNTEAFF. In nucleotides, the CDR3 is TGCAGCGTTGGTATCCAGAACACTGAAGCTTTCTTT.

This clone has only a few counts. The chain recombines TRBV7-9 with TRBJ2-5; no definite D call. V lost 3 bases and J 2 bases, leaving 7 bases between the germline ends. The CDR3 is 13 residues long. Germline CDR1 is SEHNR and CDR2 is FQNEAQ (reference sequence). Here the CDR3 DNA reads TGTGCCAGCAGCTTCCACAGTCAAGAGACCCAGTACTTC. Encoded protein: CASSFHSQETQYF.

The J gene is TRBJ1-3, the V gene TRBV18; no firm D call. The V and J ends lost 0 bases and 4 bases respectively, with 10 bases between them. The CDR3 has 15 residues. Per the germline V gene, CDR1 is KGHSH and CDR2 is LQKENI. CDR3 coding DNA: TGTGCCAGCTCACCACCGGGCGTTATAGGAAACACCATATATTTT. It translates to CASSPPGVIGNTIYF.

V and J are TRBV9 and TRBJ1-2; no firm D call. The CDR3 contains 15 residues. Deletions cut 0 bases from V and 1 base from J, with 10 bases between. CDR1 is SGDLS and CDR2 is YYNGEE in the germline V gene. CDR3: CASSVAPQVNYGYTF. CDR3 DNA sequence: TGTGCCAGCAGCGTAGCCCCTCAGGTTAACTATGGCTACACCTTC.

The chain links TRBV7-9 to TRBJ2-5, with 8 bases fitting TRBD2. V trimming: 1 base; J trimming: 2 bases; junction bases outside the gene matches: 3. The CDR3 runs to 15 residues. CDR1 and CDR2 from the germline V gene are SEHNR and FQNEAQ (reference sequence). In DNA form, the CDR3 reads TGTGCCAGCAGCTTAGTCCAGCGGGGGCAAGAGACCCAGTACTTC. Its translation is CASSLVQRGQETQYF.

This clone was counted only a few times. CDR3 sequence reads: CASSPSGRSGSYNEQFF. For the CDR3, the DNA is TGTGCCAGCAGCCCCTCGGGGAGGAGCGGTTCCTACAATGAGCAGTTCTTC. The chain carries TRBV5-6 and TRBJ2-1; the D gene is possibly TRBD2 (6 bases). Germline lookup yields CDR1 SGHDT and CDR2 YYEEEE. V gave up 4 bases and J gave up 1 base, with 18 bases separating them. The CDR3 extends over 17 amino acids.

The chain is built from TRBV11-2 and TRBJ2-7; a weak D match, TRBD1 (6 bases). The CDR3 runs to 18 residues. V gave up 1 base and J gave up 3 bases, with 22 bases separating them. Per germline, CDR1 SGHAT and CDR2 FQNNGV. This CDR3 reads CASSLVPSSSTGYYEQYF. CDR3 in DNA: TGTGCCAGCAGCTTAGTTCCCTCATCTTCGACAGGTTACTACGAGCAGTACTTC.